This T cell receptor beta chain originates from a study of cytotoxic CD8 clonotypes in ibrutinib-treated CLL. Genomic DNA in a quantity of 2 to 2.5 micrograms was derived from cryopreserved PBMCs for TCR beta libraries. Profiling relied on immunoSEQ multiplex PCR, and the TCRdb table lists in-frame clones only, not all of them. The sample carries 40,000 to 50,000 clones, 45% to 60% recorded once. In the case of this clone: Its target is unknown.

Points from the study as a whole: While tracking circulating CD8+ T-cell counts, baseline clonality exceeded that of age-matched healthy donors. Clonality grew at ibrutinib response; at progression, it decreased back toward baseline.

CDR3 length equals 12 residues. Looked up from germline, CDR1 is SQVTM and CDR2 is ANQGSEA. Trimming cost V 4 bases and J 1 base, with 8 bases left between them. The chain has TRBV29-1 and TRBJ2-7, with D maybe TRBD1 (5 bases). The sample here was PBMCs, taken after 24 months of ibrutinib treatment. This sequence originates from a human donor with chronic lymphocytic leukemia. CDR3 bases: TGCAGCGTTGTAAAGGGGTCCTACGAGCAGTACTTC. Translation: CSVVKGSYEQYF.